This T cell receptor (beta chain) derives from a study of blood T cell repertoires in COVID-19. Study-level background: Sites in the United States, Italy and Spain provided acute and convalescent COVID-19 samples.

The CDR3 spans 15 residues. Germline trimming cut 2 bases from V and 4 bases from J; bases unmatched to any gene: 7. Germline-derived CDR1 and CDR2 are SQVTM and ANQGSEA. Sequenced by immunoSEQ multiplex PCR; TCRdb stores in-frame clones only, minus some. The table has about 280,000 clones, about 85% seen once; the top ten hold around 2.3%. Ages ranged from roughly 18 to 100 years, with residence in around 24 US areas. Assignments of participants to cohorts depended upon their own reported clinical history. All recovered Cohort 3 donors got two negative PCRs, got clearance, or saw symptom resolution. The chain joins TRBV29-1 to TRBJ2-2; 7 bases are a match to TRBD1. The receptor was derived from a woman aged 45-65 years who had recovered from COVID-19. What was sequenced was PBMCs or T cells enriched from blood (not recorded which). The CDR3 protein is CSVEFRDSLTGELFF. CDR3 sequence (DNA): TGCAGCGTTGAATTTCGGGACAGCCTCACCGGGGAGCTGTTTTTT.